Following are 21 T cell receptor beta chains from one sample sequenced in a study of CD4 T cells in relation to SARS-CoV-2 and coronaviruses. Only in-frame clones appear in the TCRdb table, and some are missing; sequencing was by immunoSEQ multiplex PCR. The profile covers 65,000 or so clones, with 85% to 90% appearing a single time and more than 1.5% taken by the ten largest. Before the COVID-19 pandemic, during about 2011-2019, CD4+ T cells were taken from unexposed donors. The sequenced sample was memory CD4+ T cells from PBMCs. The receptors come from a human donor in good health.

V is TRBV5-6 and J is TRBJ1-5; 8 positions match TRBD1. The germline V gene has CDR1 SGHDT and CDR2 YYEEEE. Unmatched junction bases numbered 7, after V lost 1 base and J lost 7 bases. The CDR3 consists of 15 residues. Here the CDR3 reads CASSLNLAGGQPQHF. The DNA for the CDR3 is TGTGCCAGCAGCTTGAATTTGGCAGGGGGCCAGCCCCAGCATTTT.

This chain links TRBV28 with TRBJ1-2; maybe TRBD1 (6 bases). The CDR3 has 15 residues. V was clipped by 0 bases and J by 4 bases, with 12 bases between them. Germline CDR1 and CDR2: MDHEN and SYDVKM. The chain's CDR3 is CASSLWGARGYGYTF. In DNA form, the CDR3 reads TGTGCCAGCAGTTTATGGGGGGCGCGGGGCTATGGCTACACCTTC.

This clone has a single count. V and J are TRBV10-3 and TRBJ1-6; unclear D gene. CDR1 is ENHRY, CDR2 SYGVKD, per germline. V gave up 10 bases and J gave up 2 bases, with 18 bases separating them. This CDR3 is built from 16 residues. The CDR3 DNA reads as TGTGCCACCAACGACATAGGACGGGCCTATAATTCACCCCTCCACTTT. Translation gives CATNDIGRAYNSPLHF.

The chain employs TRBV24-1 and TRBJ2-7; 11 nucleotides agree with TRBD2. Per the germline V gene, CDR1 is KGHDR and CDR2 is SFDVKD. With V trimmed by 9 bases and J by 3 bases, 6 bases remained unmatched. This CDR3 contains 14 residues. The CDR3 DNA reads TGTGCCACCGGGGGGACTAGCGGATTCTACGAGCAGTACTTC. It is translated as CATGGTSGFYEQYF.

V usage is TRBV18 and J usage is TRBJ2-4; 7 bases line up with TRBD2. From germline, CDR1 is KGHSH and CDR2 LQKENI. V shed 3 bases and J 0 bases; nucleotides not matched to a gene: 8. The length of the CDR3 is 17 residues. The CDR3 is CASSPGAGERAKNIQYF. CDR3 nucleotides: TGTGCCAGCTCACCCGGGGCGGGAGAGAGAGCCAAAAACATTCAGTACTTC.

The gene calls are TRBV5-1 and TRBJ2-7; 12 bases map to TRBD2. The V segment lost 0 bases and the J segment 0 bases; nucleotides outside the gene matches: 1. The CDR3 sequence is 16 residues long. Germline V CDR1 and CDR2: SGHRS, YFSETQ. CDR3 nucleotide sequence: TGCGCCAGCAGCTTGGGACTAGCGGGGGCCTCCTACGAGCAGTACTTC. Protein product: CASSLGLAGASYEQYF.

The V gene is TRBV7-3, the J gene TRBJ2-3, with D tentatively TRBD2 (6 bases). CDR3 size: 16 residues. Germline lookup yields CDR1 SGHTA and CDR2 FQGTGA. Trimming cost V 10 bases and J 3 bases, with 23 bases left between them. The CDR3: CATIQTSSYKTDTQYF. The DNA of the CDR3 is TGTGCCACCATTCAGACTAGTAGTTACAAGACAGATACGCAGTATTTT.

This clone was seen just once. This rearrangement joins TRBV18 to TRBJ2-5, with 9 bases matching TRBD1. Matching the DNA end better, TRBJ2-7 makes the J call doubtful. Germline CDR1 reads KGHSH; CDR2 reads LQKENI. The CDR3 totals 14 residues. CDR3 sequence (DNA): TGTGCGACATCCCCGGGACAGGGTCCGTACGAGCAGTACTTC. The encoded protein is CATSPGQGPYEQYF.

The chain employs TRBV18 and TRBJ1-1; no clear D gene. The CDR3 contains 12 residues. Germline V gives CDR1 KGHSH, CDR2 LQKENI. V was pared by 0 bases and J by 9 bases, with 8 bases between. CDR3 DNA sequence: TGTGCCAGCTCACCACCAATCGGGAAAGCTTTCTTT. It is translated as CASSPPIGKAFF. The full variable domain, with the rest looked up from reference TRBV18 and TRBJ1-1, is NAGVMQNPRHLVRRRGQEARLRCSPMKGHSHVYWYRQLPEEGLKFMVYLQKENIIDESGMPKERFSAEFPKEGPSILRIQQVVRGDSAAYFCASSPPIGKAFFGQGTRLTVV.

DNA of the CDR3: TGTGCCAGTAATGCGGGTGGCCTCCCCACAACAGATACGCAGTATTTT. Its protein product is CASNAGGLPTTDTQYF. This chain connects TRBV19 to TRBJ2-3; a possible D gene is TRBD2 (5 bases). CDR1 and CDR2 from the germline V gene are LNHDA and SQIVND (reference sequence). The CDR3 runs 16 residues. Trimming removed 7 bases at V and 3 bases at J, with 20 bases between.

CDR3 protein: CASSTGQTTYEQYF. CDR3 nucleotide sequence: TGTGCCAGTAGTACCGGACAGACAACCTACGAGCAGTACTTC. V and J are TRBV19 and TRBJ2-7; D might be TRBD1 (6 bases). Trimming removed 4 bases at V and 2 bases at J, with 12 bases between. Germline lookup yields CDR1 LNHDA and CDR2 SQIVND (reference sequence). CDR3 length: 14 residues.

V usage is TRBV5-1 and J usage is TRBJ2-1; 9 positions match TRBD2. V lost 3 bases, J lost 0 bases, and 16 bases stayed unmatched. This CDR3 has 20 residues. Germline-derived CDR1 and CDR2 are SGHRS and YFSETQ. The CDR3 loop is CASSSATRGGGASSYNEQFF. The DNA of the CDR3 is TGCGCCAGCAGCTCCGCCACACGGGGCGGGGGGGCGAGCTCCTACAATGAGCAGTTCTTC.

The chain is built from TRBV30 and TRBJ1-5; 8 bases are shared with TRBD1. Germline values: CDR1 GTSNPN, CDR2 SVGIG (reference sequence). The V segment lost 1 base and the J segment 6 bases; nucleotides outside the gene matches: 11. The CDR3 contains 16 residues. The CDR3 sequence: CAWSANTAGGVQPQHF. CDR3 nucleotide sequence: TGTGCCTGGAGTGCCAACACCGCAGGGGGCGTTCAGCCCCAGCATTTT.

The chain is built from TRBV16 and TRBJ2-2; no reliable D call. This CDR3 has 12 amino acids. Trimming took off 2 bases at V and 7 bases at J, with 5 bases between the two ends. CDR1 is KGHSY, CDR2 FQNENV, per germline. The DNA for the CDR3 is TGTGCCAGCAGCCAAAGAGGCGGGGAGCTGTTTTTT. Encoded protein: CASSQRGGELFF.

This chain connects TRBV24-1 to TRBJ2-7, with TRBD2 as a possible D gene (7 bases). The V end lost 3 bases, the J end lost 5 bases, and 16 bases lay between the germline ends. This CDR3 is 15 amino acids long. From germline, CDR1 is KGHDR and CDR2 SFDVKD. The CDR3 DNA sequence: TGTGCCACCAGTGATCCCCGTAGGGGGGGGAACGAGCAGTACTTC. It encodes CATSDPRRGGNEQYF.

The gene calls are TRBV5-5 and TRBJ1-4; D gene uncertain. CDR1 and CDR2 from the germline V gene are SGHKS and YYEKEE (reference sequence). The CDR3 runs 11 residues. Trimming removed 5 bases from V and 14 bases from J, with 13 bases in between. The CDR3 sequence: CASSFEWGLFF. The CDR3 DNA sequence: TGTGCCAGCAGTTTCGAATGGGGTCTGTTTTTT.

J is TRBJ2-5 and V is TRBV19; 11 nucleotides match TRBD2. Trimming cost V 5 bases and J 4 bases; bases outside gene matches: 6. The CDR3 is made up of 15 amino acids. Germline V gene lookup returns CDR1 LNHDA and CDR2 SQIVND (reference sequence). The CDR3 coding sequence is TGTGCCAGTAGTCACATCGGGACTAGCGGAGAGACCCAGTACTTC. Translating it yields CASSHIGTSGETQYF.

This rearrangement joins TRBV10-3 to TRBJ2-3; no firm D call. Germline CDR1 reads ENHRY; CDR2 reads SYGVKD. The CDR3 covers 15 residues. V shed 3 bases and J shed 0 bases, with 10 bases lying between them. This chain's CDR3 is CAISEPLSSTDTQYF. The DNA of the CDR3 is TGTGCCATCAGTGAACCATTGTCTAGCACAGATACGCAGTATTTT.

The rearrangement links TRBV10-3 to TRBJ1-1, with D uncertain. Germline CDR1 reads ENHRY; CDR2 reads SYGVKD. CDR3 length: 13 amino acids. Trimming took off 6 bases at V and 5 bases at J, with 13 bases between the two ends. The CDR3 sequence is CAISGGARTEAFF. Here the CDR3 DNA reads TGTGCCATCAGCGGTGGAGCGCGAACTGAAGCTTTCTTT.

V and J are TRBV10-3 and TRBJ2-1; D is tentatively TRBD1 or TRBD2 (5 bases each). The V end lost 3 bases, the J end lost 0 bases, and 12 bases lay between the germline ends. Germline V CDR1 and CDR2: ENHRY, SYGVKD. The CDR3 sequence is 16 residues long. The CDR3 reads CAISDQGVISYNEQFF. CDR3 sequence (DNA): TGTGCCATCAGTGACCAGGGAGTGATCTCCTACAATGAGCAGTTCTTC.

The genes are TRBV19 and TRBJ1-5; tentative D call: TRBD1 (5 bases). V lost 9 bases and J lost 2, with 14 bases in between. Per germline, CDR1 LNHDA and CDR2 SQIVND (reference sequence). The CDR3 covers 14 residues. This chain's CDR3 is CASSEGAGNQPQHF. CDR3 in DNA: TGTGCCAGCTCCGAAGGGGCTGGCAATCAGCCCCAGCATTTT.